Following are 10 T cell receptor beta chains from one sample sequenced in a study of cytomegalovirus exposure and HLA in healthy donors. The PCR contained 60 Vbeta and 13 Jbeta primers. Sequenced by immunoSEQ multiplex PCR; TCRdb stores in-frame clones only, minus some. This sample carries tens of thousands of clones, approximately 71% of them seen once, and the ten largest clones take approximately 5.4%. Material for sequencing was PBMCs. Source of these receptors: a man in his fifties in good health and CMV-seronegative.

This rearrangement joins TRBV10-2 to TRBJ1-5, with D possibly TRBD1 on 6 matching bases. This CDR3 has 14 residues. Germline CDR1 WSHSY, CDR2 SAAADI. The ends were cut back, 3 bases at V and 8 bases at J, with 14 bases in the middle. CDR3 nucleotides: TGCGCCAGCAGTGACGGTCAGGGGCTCGAGCCCCAGCATTTT. Amino acid sequence: CASSDGQGLEPQHF.

As DNA, the CDR3 is TGTGCCAGCAGTTTGACACTTGAAGCTTTCTTT. Translated, it gives CASSLTLEAFF. V usage is TRBV6-6 and J usage is TRBJ1-1; the D is unclear. The ends were cut back, 4 bases at V and 7 bases at J, with 7 bases in the middle. The CDR3 covers 11 residues. Germline V gives CDR1 MNHNY, CDR2 SVGAGI (reference sequence).

V gene TRBV5-1 combines with J gene TRBJ2-3, with TRBD2 identical over 10 bases. Germline CDR1 SGHRS, CDR2 YFSETQ. V gave up 4 bases and J gave up 1 base; unmatched junction bases: 12. The CDR3 has 18 amino acids. The CDR3 sequence is CASSLGPSGGPGTDTQYF. In DNA form, the CDR3 reads TGCGCCAGCAGCCTGGGGCCTAGCGGGGGCCCTGGCACAGATACGCAGTATTTT.

The gene calls are TRBV11-2 and TRBJ2-5; 7 bases align to TRBD2. The CDR3 is 14 amino acids. Germline CDR1 is SGHAT and CDR2 is FQNNGV. The J segment lost 4 bases and the V segment lost 7 bases, leaving 9 bases of the junction unmatched. The CDR3 sequence is CASKHVGGGETQYF. CDR3 nucleotides: TGTGCCAGCAAGCACGTCGGCGGGGGAGAGACCCAGTACTTC.

In regard to this clone: A read error may account for a junction end that differs from germline. The chain combines TRBV7-7 with TRBJ2-2, with 7 nucleotides matching TRBD1. This CDR3 is built from 17 residues. Germline CDR1 SSHAT, CDR2 FNYEAQ (reference sequence). The DNA for the CDR3 is TGTGCTAGCAGCTTAAGCCCCCTCGGACAGGTGACCGGGGAGCTGTTTTTT. It translates to CASSLSPLGQVTGELFF.

The chain has TRBV6-6 and TRBJ2-7, with 9 bases identical to TRBD1. V was clipped by 9 bases and J by 4 bases; unmatched bases: 10. Germline values: CDR1 MNHNY, CDR2 SVGAGI (reference sequence). The length of the CDR3 is 14 residues. CDR3 residues: CARQSGQGIYEQYF. As DNA, the CDR3 is TGTGCCAGACAATCCGGACAGGGGATATACGAGCAGTACTTC.

The gene calls are TRBV6-5 and TRBJ2-1; a weak D match, TRBD1 (6 bases). Deletions cut 2 bases from V and 3 bases from J, with 8 bases between. Germline V CDR1 and CDR2: MNHEY, SVGAGI. The CDR3 totals 14 residues. The CDR3 DNA is TGTGCCAGCAGTTACGACAGGTTCTACAATGAGCAGTTCTTC. Encoded protein: CASSYDRFYNEQFF.

This clone occurred a few times. This chain uses TRBV9 with TRBJ2-7; possibly TRBD2 for D (6 bases). The CDR3 is 13 residues long. Trimming cost V 4 bases and J 3 bases, with 11 bases left between them. Germline V gene sequence: CDR1 SGDLS, CDR2 YYNGEE. CDR3 region: CASSLTGVYEQYF. CDR3 bases: TGTGCCAGCAGCCTAACGGGGGTCTACGAGCAGTACTTC.

The CDR3: CASSMSRGTGELFF. CDR3 DNA sequence: TGTGCCAGTAGTATGAGTAGGGGAACCGGGGAGCTGTTTTTT. The chain links TRBV19 to TRBJ2-2, with D possibly being TRBD1 (5 bases). The CDR3 runs to 14 residues. V was shortened by 3 bases and J by 5 bases, with 10 bases between the two germline ends. Germline assignment: CDR1 LNHDA and CDR2 SQIVND (reference sequence).

This clone was detected a few times. This rearrangement joins TRBV2 to TRBJ1-2; D is possibly TRBD1 (6 bases). This CDR3 has 12 amino acids. Germline V CDR1 and CDR2: SNHLY, FYNNEI. V lost 2 bases and J lost 8, with 9 bases in between. CDR3 protein: CASSETGIGYTF. CDR3 in DNA: TGTGCCAGCAGTGAAACAGGGATCGGCTACACCTTC.